The T cell receptor (beta chain) under discussion was sequenced for a study of CD8 T cells in ankylosing spondylitis. The CDR3 sequence is 18 residues long. The V gene end was trimmed by 10 bases and the J gene end by 1 base; junction bases not matched to a gene: 16. Quantitative barcoded 5'-RACE was used to prepare TCR beta libraries. TCRdb reprocessed the 5' RACE reads with MiXCR, giving one entry per CDR3 protein. Found here are some 290,000 distinct CDR3 sequences, around 20% of them singletons; the top ten hold 7.8%. The specimen was blood, either unsorted or a sorted T cell fraction (not recorded which). V usage is TRBV12-3 or TRBV12-4 and J usage is TRBJ1-5; TRBD1 aligns across 10 bases. The clonotype comes from a male donor with ankylosing spondylitis or in good health (not recorded which). The CDR3 DNA follows: TGTGCCATCAGGTCCAGGACAGGGGGTGGAACAAGCAATCAGCCCCAGCATTTT. Its translation: CAIRSRTGGGTSNQPQHF.